The sample holds a few counts of the clone carrying this T cell receptor (beta chain). The target antigen is unknown. This record belongs to a study of T cells in Graves' hyperthyroidism and ophthalmopathy. The CDR3 has 15 residues. J was trimmed by 4 bases and V by 9 bases; bases with no gene match: 3. From germline, CDR1 is KGHDR and CDR2 SFDVKD. Clinical Activity Scores of at least 3, NOSPECS grades of at least 4 and durations under 3 months characterized ophthalmopathy patients. Uncontrolled infection, other autoimmune disease, pregnancy or lactation disqualified patients from enrolment. Notes on the study in general: Ophthalmopathy was model-predicted a median around 6.7 months pre-onset.

RNA transcripts yielded amplified TCR beta CDR3 regions. The TCR CDR3 was amplified in a first-round RT-PCR using the HTBI primer set. Using its own MiXCR run on the multiplex PCR reads, TCRdb lists one record per CDR3 protein. The sample shows 490,000 or so distinct CDR3 sequences, 22% of them seen only once. Sequences were obtained from blood. The chain employs TRBV24-1 and TRBJ2-1; 15 bases agree with TRBD2. The clonotype was recovered from a woman in her seventies with Graves' ophthalmopathy. CDR3 nucleotides: TGTGCCACCGGGACTAGCGGGAGGATATACAATGAGCAGTTCTTC. Its protein is CATGTSGRIYNEQFF.